A single T cell receptor (beta chain) is shown here with its context. J gave up 8 bases and V 7 bases, and 11 bases lay outside the gene matches. From germline, CDR1 is MDHEN and CDR2 SYDVKM. The CDR3 consists of 14 residues. Authors' data handling: Estimation of nucleated cell counts was performed using reference gene primer amplification. Only in-frame clones appear in the TCRdb table, and some are missing; sequencing was by immunoSEQ multiplex PCR. Clone size and V and J calls were adopted from that table, with D and trimming inferred from the DNA. The sample records about 82,000 clones, around 78% being singletons. Patients in Seattle were enrolled during active infection, then followed longitudinally. This specimen belongs to a study of blood T cell repertoires in COVID-19. About the study: The samples span acute and convalescent COVID-19 from the United States, Italy and Spain. Sample material is recorded as cDNA or gDNA derived from T cells, B-cell-depleted T cells, or PBMCs.

The rearrangement links TRBV28 to TRBJ1-2; 9 nucleotides agree with TRBD1. The sequenced material came from peripheral blood. The clonotype was recovered from a man in his sixties with COVID-19, enrolled during active disease. CDR3 region: CASNWPGQGGGYTF. CDR3 sequence (DNA): TGTGCCAGCAATTGGCCGGGACAGGGAGGAGGCTACACCTTC.